This T cell receptor (beta chain) was sequenced in a study of blood T cell repertoires in COVID-19. V dropped 5 bases and J dropped 5; count of bases not matched to a gene: 9. Per germline, CDR1 SGDLS and CDR2 YYNGEE. The CDR3 length is 15 residues. Per the authors' pipeline: Reference gene primer amplification gave nucleated cell count estimates. Profiled with immunoSEQ multiplex PCR; TCRdb holds only in-frame clones, not every one. Clone size and V and J calls were adopted from that table, with D and trimming inferred from the DNA. The profile shows about 250,000 clones, 83% of them singletons. This rearrangement joins TRBV9 to TRBJ2-1; 8 nucleotides match TRBD2. The clonotype was recovered from a man in his forties with active or convalescent COVID-19. Source material: peripheral blood. DNA for the CDR3: TGTGCCAGCAGTTGGGGGGGACTAGATAACAATGAGCAGTTCTTC. Protein product: CASSWGGLDNNEQFF.